A selection of T cell receptor beta chains follows, all from one sample in a study of control samples from healthy donors and cancer patients. Assay: immunoSEQ multiplex PCR; the TCRdb copy retains only in-frame clones and omits some. The sample contains about 120,000 clones, more than 75% of which appear only once. What was sequenced was blood. All receptors come from a man aged 18 to 29 in good health. Both conserved end residues are part of each CDR3. The order of the fields is J gene, clone size, V gene, CDR3 protein. Some rows have no size entry. The others give once, few or many, or a class for an expanded clone.

j_gene: TRBJ2-7
abundance: -
v_gene: TRBV5-1
CDR3aa: CASSLVLAGDYEQYF

j_gene: TRBJ2-1
abundance: -
v_gene: TRBV5-1
CDR3aa: CASSLARSSYNEQFF

j_gene: TRBJ2-1
abundance: -
v_gene: TRBV30
CDR3aa: CAWSGILAGLQFF

j_gene: TRBJ2-2
abundance: -
v_gene: TRBV15
CDR3aa: CATRSRDRTNTGELFF

j_gene: TRBJ1-1
abundance: once
v_gene: TRBV9
CDR3aa: CASSVLTGSNTEAFF

j_gene: TRBJ2-5
abundance: few
v_gene: TRBV2
CDR3aa: CASSEATGRGTQYF

j_gene: TRBJ1-5
abundance: -
v_gene: TRBV7-2
CDR3aa: CASSLGRTGSGQPQHF

j_gene: TRBJ1-4
abundance: -
v_gene: TRBV5-6
CDR3aa: CASSLAGLSTNEKLFF

j_gene: TRBJ1-3
abundance: -
v_gene: TRBV6-7
CDR3aa: CASIRQQAVLGNTIYF

j_gene: TRBJ2-1
abundance: -
v_gene: TRBV4-3
CDR3aa: CASSPDWAGGPYNEQFF

j_gene: TRBJ1-6
abundance: -
v_gene: TRBV27
CDR3aa: CASSLKGPHSPLHF

j_gene: TRBJ1-1
abundance: -
v_gene: TRBV5-1
CDR3aa: CASSFPDRGGTEAFF

j_gene: TRBJ2-5
abundance: -
v_gene: TRBV18
CDR3aa: CASSERAQETQYF

j_gene: TRBJ2-1
abundance: once
v_gene: TRBV20-1
CDR3aa: CSARTFHEQFF

j_gene: TRBJ1-3
abundance: -
v_gene: TRBV9
CDR3aa: CASSALSGNTIYF

j_gene: TRBJ1-5
abundance: -
v_gene: TRBV19
CDR3aa: CASNTGISNQPQHF

j_gene: TRBJ2-1
abundance: few
v_gene: TRBV12-3/TRBV12-4
CDR3aa: CASSLGFAQFF